The sequence of this TCR beta chain was determined in a study of blood T cell repertoires in COVID-19. Whole-study context: Sample material is recorded as cDNA or gDNA derived from T cells, B-cell-depleted T cells, or PBMCs.

Original handling: Estimation of nucleated cell counts relied on the amplification of reference gene primers. Method: immunoSEQ multiplex PCR; TCRdb's copy keeps in-frame clones and lacks some. V, J and clone size are taken as reported in that table, and D and trimming were inferred from the DNA itself. The sample yields some 41,000 clones, about four fifths seen once. This CDR3 comprises 14 residues. Germline V lookup: CDR1 SEHNR, CDR2 FQNEAQ (reference sequence). Trimming at V came to 5 bases and at J to 7 bases, leaving 5 bases not matched to a gene. The specimen was peripheral blood. The TCR was taken from a man aged 35 to 55 with active or convalescent COVID-19. The chain employs TRBV7-9 and TRBJ1-5; 10 nucleotides align to TRBD1. As DNA, the CDR3 is TGTGCCAGCAGCCCGGGACAGGGGAACCAGCCCCAGCATTTT. It encodes CASSPGQGNQPQHF.